This T cell receptor (beta chain) is drawn from a study of neurological immune-mediated disorders. Whole-study results and caveats: The absence of shared CDR3 amino acid sequences among expanded clones across subjects suggests private repertoires in all groups. The greatest TCR clonal expansion appeared in HTLV-1-associated myelopathy and the smallest, falling below healthy controls, in multiple sclerosis.

Time point denoted: longitudinal time-point 1 (baseline). The CDR3 is 15 residues long. J was trimmed by 6 bases and V by 1 base; bases with no gene match: 9. cDNA was made by 5'RACE with 10-nucleotide random UMIs. From 15-18 subjects, every sequencing run obtained over 160 million TCR-beta sequences. TCRdb called the 5' RACE reads again in MiXCR, with one record for every CDR3 protein. Here the sample spans 55,000 to 75,000 distinct CDR3 sequences, about an eighth being singletons. This clonotype has a single count. Its cognate antigen is unknown. The receptor was derived from a female donor with HTLV-1-associated myelopathy (HAM/TSP). The chain joins TRBV12-3 or TRBV12-4 to TRBJ2-7; 7 bases fit TRBD1. The sequencing input was PBMCs. The CDR3: CASSLDKTGWREQYF. The CDR3 nucleotides read TGTGCCAGCAGTTTAGACAAGACAGGGTGGCGCGAGCAGTACTTC.